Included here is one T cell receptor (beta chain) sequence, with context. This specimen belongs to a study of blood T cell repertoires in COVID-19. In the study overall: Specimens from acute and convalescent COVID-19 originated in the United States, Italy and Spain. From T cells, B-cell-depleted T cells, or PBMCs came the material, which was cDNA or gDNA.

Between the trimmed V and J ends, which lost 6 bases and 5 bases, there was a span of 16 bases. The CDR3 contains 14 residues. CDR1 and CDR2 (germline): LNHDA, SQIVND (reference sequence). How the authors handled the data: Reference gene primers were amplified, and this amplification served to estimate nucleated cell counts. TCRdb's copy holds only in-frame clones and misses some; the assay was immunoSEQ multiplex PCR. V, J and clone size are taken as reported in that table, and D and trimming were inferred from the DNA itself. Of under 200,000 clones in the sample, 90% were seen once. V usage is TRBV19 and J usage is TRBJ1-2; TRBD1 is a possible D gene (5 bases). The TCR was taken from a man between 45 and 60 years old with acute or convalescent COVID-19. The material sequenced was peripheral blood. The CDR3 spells CASSIPGREYGYTF. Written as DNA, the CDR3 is TGTGCCAGTAGCATCCCGGGCAGGGAATATGGCTACACCTTC.